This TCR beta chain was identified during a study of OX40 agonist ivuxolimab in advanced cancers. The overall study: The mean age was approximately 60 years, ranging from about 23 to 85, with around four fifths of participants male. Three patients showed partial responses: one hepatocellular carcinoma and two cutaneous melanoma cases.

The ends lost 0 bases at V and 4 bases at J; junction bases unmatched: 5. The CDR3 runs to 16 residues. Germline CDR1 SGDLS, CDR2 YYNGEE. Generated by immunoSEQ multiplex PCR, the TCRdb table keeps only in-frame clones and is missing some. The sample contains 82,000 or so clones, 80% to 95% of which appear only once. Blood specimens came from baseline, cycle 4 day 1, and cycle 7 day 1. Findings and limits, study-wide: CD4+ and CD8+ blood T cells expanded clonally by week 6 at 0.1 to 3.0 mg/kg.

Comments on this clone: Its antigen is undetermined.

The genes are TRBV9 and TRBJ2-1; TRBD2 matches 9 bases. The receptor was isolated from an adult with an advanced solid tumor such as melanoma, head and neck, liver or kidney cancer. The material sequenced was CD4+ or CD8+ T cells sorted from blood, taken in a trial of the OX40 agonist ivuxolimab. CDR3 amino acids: CASSVGPLAGYNEQFF. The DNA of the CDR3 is TGTGCCAGCAGCGTAGGCCCGCTAGCGGGGTACAATGAGCAGTTCTTC.